The present TCR beta chain was sequenced within a study of control samples from healthy donors and cancer patients. Measured with immunoSEQ multiplex PCR; TCRdb has only the in-frame clones, and not every one. This sample yields roughly 49,000 clones, of which more than 90% are seen a single time; roughly 0.8% belongs to the top ten. Germline CDR1 and CDR2: KGHDR and SFDVKD. The CDR3 totals 16 residues. The V end was cut by 0 bases, the J end by 2 bases, with 11 bases between. V is TRBV24-1 and J is TRBJ2-3; no definite D call. Sequenced input: PBMCs. The clonotype was recovered from a man aged 30-40 years with colorectal cancer. Here the CDR3 reads CATSDLVSQSTDTQYF. CDR3 bases: TGTGCCACCAGTGATTTGGTATCACAATCCACAGATACGCAGTATTTT.